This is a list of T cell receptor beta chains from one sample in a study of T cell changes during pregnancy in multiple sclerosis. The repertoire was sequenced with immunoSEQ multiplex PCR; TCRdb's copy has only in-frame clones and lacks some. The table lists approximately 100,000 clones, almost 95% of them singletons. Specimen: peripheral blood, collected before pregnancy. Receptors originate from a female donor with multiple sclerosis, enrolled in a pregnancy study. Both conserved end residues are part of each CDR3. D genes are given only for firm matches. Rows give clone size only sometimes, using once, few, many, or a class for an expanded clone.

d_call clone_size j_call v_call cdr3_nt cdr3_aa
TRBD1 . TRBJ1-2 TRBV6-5 TGTGCCAGCAGTTACTCGCACCGGACAGGGGGCCATGGCTACACCTTC CASSYSHRTGGHGYTF
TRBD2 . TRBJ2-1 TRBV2 TGTGCCAGCAGACGGACTAGCGGGAGTAATCGGCCCTACAATGAGCAGTTCTTC CASRRTSGSNRPYNEQFF
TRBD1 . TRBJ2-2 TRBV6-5 TGTGCCAGCAGTCGGACAGGGGGCACCGGGGAGCTGTTTTTT CASSRTGGTGELFF
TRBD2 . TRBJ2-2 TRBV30 TGTGCCTGGAGTACAGGGACTAGGCACGGGGAGCTGTTTTTT CAWSTGTRHGELFF
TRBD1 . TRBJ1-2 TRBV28 TGTGCCAGCAGTTTTGGGACAGGCTATGGCTACACCTTC CASSFGTGYGYTF
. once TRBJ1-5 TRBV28 TGTGCCAGCAGTTCTCAACAGGGTTATCAGCCCCAGCATTTT CASSSQQGYQPQHF
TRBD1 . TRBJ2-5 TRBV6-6 TGTGCCAGCAGGCGTGGGACAGGTGGCCCTCCAAAAGACCAGTACTTC CASRRGTGGPPKDQYF
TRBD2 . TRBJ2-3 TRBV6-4 TGTGCCAGCAGTGACGGGGGATCCGGACTAGCGGGAGAGGGGGGCACAGATACGCAGTATTTT CASSDGGSGLAGEGGTDTQYF
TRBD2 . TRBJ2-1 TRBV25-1 TGTGCCAGCAGTTGGCCTAGCGGGAACAATGAGCAGTTCTTC CASSWPSGNNEQFF
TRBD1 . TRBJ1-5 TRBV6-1 TGTGCCAGCAGCCCCAGGGGGCAGTGGAATCAGCCCCAGCATTTT CASSPRGQWNQPQHF
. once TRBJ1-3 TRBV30 TGTGCCTGGAGTGTTAGGGGTGGTGGAAACACCATATATTTT CAWSVRGGGNTIYF
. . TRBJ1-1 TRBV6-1 TGTGCCAGCAGTGTGGGGGCTCCTGCCGGAGCTTTCTTT CASSVGAPAGAFF
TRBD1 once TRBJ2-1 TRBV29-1 TGCAGCTTGCAGGGGGAGTTATACAATGAGCAGTTCTTC CSLQGELYNEQFF
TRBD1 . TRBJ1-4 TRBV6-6 TGTGCCAGCAGTACAGGGGCGCGGGTGGATGAAAAACTGTTTTTT CASSTGARVDEKLFF
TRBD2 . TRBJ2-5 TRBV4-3 TGCGCCAGCAGCCACGGACTAGCGGGAGCCGGATCGGGGGAGACCCAGTACTTC CASSHGLAGAGSGETQYF